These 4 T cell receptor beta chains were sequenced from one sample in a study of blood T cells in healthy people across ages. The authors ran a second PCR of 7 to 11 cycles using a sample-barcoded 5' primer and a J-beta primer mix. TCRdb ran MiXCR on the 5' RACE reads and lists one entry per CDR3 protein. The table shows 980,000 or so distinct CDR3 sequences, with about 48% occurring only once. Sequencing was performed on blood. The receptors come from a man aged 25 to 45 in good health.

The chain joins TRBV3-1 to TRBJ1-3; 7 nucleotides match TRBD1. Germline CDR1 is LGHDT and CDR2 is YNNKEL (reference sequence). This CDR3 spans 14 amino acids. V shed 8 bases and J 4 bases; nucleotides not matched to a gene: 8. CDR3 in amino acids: CASVAGQSGNTIYF. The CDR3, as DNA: TGTGCCAGCGTCGCGGGACAGAGCGGAAACACCATATATTTT. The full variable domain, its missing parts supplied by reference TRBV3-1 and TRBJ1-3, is DTAVSQTPKYLVTQMGNDKSIKCEQNLGHDTMYWYKQDSKKFLKIMFSYNNKELIINETVPNRFSPKSPDKAHLNLHINSLELGDSAVYFCASVAGQSGNTIYFGEGSWLTVV.

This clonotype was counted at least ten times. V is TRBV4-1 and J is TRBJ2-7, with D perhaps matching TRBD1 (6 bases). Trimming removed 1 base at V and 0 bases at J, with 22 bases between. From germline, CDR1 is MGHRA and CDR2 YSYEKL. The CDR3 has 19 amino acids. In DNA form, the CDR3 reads TGCGCCAGCAGCCAAGGCCGGGACACCTCACTACTAAGCTCCTACGAGCAGTACTTC. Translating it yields CASSQGRDTSLLSSYEQYF.

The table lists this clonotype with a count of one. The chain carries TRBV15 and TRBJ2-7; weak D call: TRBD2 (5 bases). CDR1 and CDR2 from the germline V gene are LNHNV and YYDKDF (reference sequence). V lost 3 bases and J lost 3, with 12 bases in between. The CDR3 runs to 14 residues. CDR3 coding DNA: TGTGCCACCAGCAGGGAGGAAGGTTTCTACGAGCAGTACTTC. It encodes CATSREEGFYEQYF.

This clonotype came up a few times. The CDR3 reads CSVEGETGNGYTF. The CDR3 bases are TGCAGCGTTGAAGGCGAGACAGGGAACGGCTACACCTTC. The chain employs TRBV29-1 and TRBJ1-2, with TRBD1 identical over 7 bases. J gave up 8 bases and V 1 base, and 7 bases lay outside the gene matches. The CDR3 consists of 13 residues. Germline V gives CDR1 SQVTM, CDR2 ANQGSEA.